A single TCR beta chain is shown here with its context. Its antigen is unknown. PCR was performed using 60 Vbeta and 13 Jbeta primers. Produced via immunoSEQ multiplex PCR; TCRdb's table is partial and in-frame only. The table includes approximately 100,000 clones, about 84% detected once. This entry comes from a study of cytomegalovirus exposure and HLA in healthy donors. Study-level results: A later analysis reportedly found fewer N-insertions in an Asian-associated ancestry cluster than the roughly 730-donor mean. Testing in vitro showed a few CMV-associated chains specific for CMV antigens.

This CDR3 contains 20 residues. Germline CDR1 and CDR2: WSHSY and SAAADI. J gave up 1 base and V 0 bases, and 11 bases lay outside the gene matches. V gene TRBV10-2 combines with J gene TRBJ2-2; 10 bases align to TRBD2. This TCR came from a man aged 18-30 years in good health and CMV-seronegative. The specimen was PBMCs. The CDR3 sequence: CASSESRMVAGGLNTGELFF. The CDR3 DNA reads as TGCGCCAGCAGTGAGTCGAGGATGGTAGCGGGGGGTCTGAACACCGGGGAGCTGTTTTTT.